These T cell receptor beta chains were read from a single sample in a study of T cell responses to AZD1222 COVID-19 vaccine. Sequencing used immunoSEQ multiplex PCR; TCRdb keeps in-frame clones, though not all of them. This table holds about 56,000 clones, roughly 86% found once. The input for sequencing was peripheral blood, taken on day 0 of AZD1222 vaccination. These receptors were taken from an adult in good health. Both conserved end residues are part of each CDR3. Fields, in order: CDR3 DNA, CDR3 protein, CDR3 length, J gene, D gene, V gene, clone size. A D gene is named only where the DNA matches it firmly. The size of a clone is reported for some rows only, either as once, few or many, or as a class for expanded clones.

TGTGCCAGCAGCGTAGCTCAGGGGGGGCAGTTCTTC,CASSVAQGGQFF,12,TRBJ2-1,.,TRBV9,.
TGTGCCAGCAGCTTAGAACTCTTTTCCTATGGCTACACCTTC,CASSLELFSYGYTF,14,TRBJ1-2,.,TRBV7-2,.
TGTGCCAGCAGCCAGACCCTCTACGAGCAGTACTTC,CASSQTLYEQYF,12,TRBJ2-7,.,TRBV14,.
TGTGCCAGCAGTTTTTCAGGGAGTAGGGCGAGACACGAGCAGTACTTC,CASSFSGSRARHEQYF,16,TRBJ2-7,.,TRBV27,.
TGTGCCATCAGTGATTCTGACAAGGCGGGGGATGGCTACACCTTC,CAISDSDKAGDGYTF,15,TRBJ1-2,.,TRBV10-3,.
TGTGCCAGCAGCTTGTATGGGGTTGGCACAGATACGCAGTATTTT,CASSLYGVGTDTQYF,15,TRBJ2-3,.,TRBV7-3,.
TGTGCCTGGAGTGTAGGGGGGTGGACTGAAGCTTTCTTT,CAWSVGGWTEAFF,13,TRBJ1-1,.,TRBV30,.
TGTGCCAGCAGTACCAAAAACACCATATATTTT,CASSTKNTIYF,11,TRBJ1-3,.,TRBV12-3/TRBV12-4,.
TGTGCCAGTAGTATAGTCTCCGATGGTAATTCACCCCTCCACTTT,CASSIVSDGNSPLHF,15,TRBJ1-6,.,TRBV19,.
TGTGCCAGCAGTTCCCCCCTAGCGGGAGCCCTCTACGAGCAGTACTTC,CASSSPLAGALYEQYF,16,TRBJ2-7,TRBD2,TRBV28,.
TGTGCCAGCAGCGTACAGGGACTGGATAATTCACCCCTCCACTTT,CASSVQGLDNSPLHF,15,TRBJ1-6,.,TRBV9,.
TGTGCCAGCAGTTTAGGAGGCTATGGCTACACCTTC,CASSLGGYGYTF,12,TRBJ1-2,.,TRBV28,.
TGTGCCAGCAGTTACACCCCCGGACAGGCAAAAGAGACCCAGTACTTC,CASSYTPGQAKETQYF,16,TRBJ2-5,TRBD1,TRBV6-5,.
TGTGCCAGCCGTTATCATGAGCAGTACTTC,CASRYHEQYF,10,TRBJ2-7,.,TRBV6-4,.
TGTGCCAGCAGCTTCGGGACAGGCGAGCAGTACTTC,CASSFGTGEQYF,12,TRBJ2-7,TRBD1,TRBV5-6,.
TGTGCCAGCAGTTCCCCTAGCGGAGGCACAGATACGCAGTATTTT,CASSSPSGGTDTQYF,15,TRBJ2-3,TRBD2,TRBV6-5,.
TGTGCCAGCAGCCCGAGACTAGCGGGAGTCTACAATGAGCAGTTCTTC,CASSPRLAGVYNEQFF,16,TRBJ2-1,TRBD2,TRBV11-2,.
TGTGCCAGCAGTCCTACTCACAGGGGCGGTGAGCAGTACTTC,CASSPTHRGGEQYF,14,TRBJ2-7,TRBD1,TRBV5-6,.
TGTGCCAGCAGTGCGTCATGGCCGAGCGGGAGCTTGAGCGAGCAGTACTTC,CASSASWPSGSLSEQYF,17,TRBJ2-7,TRBD2,TRBV2,.
TGTGCTAGTGGTCCCCTCACTAGCGGGAGCTTCACCGGGGAGCTGTTTTTT,CASGPLTSGSFTGELFF,17,TRBJ2-2,TRBD2,TRBV12-5,.
TGTGCCAGCAGCCCGGGACTAGCGGGAGAGGAGGATGAGCAGTTCTTC,CASSPGLAGEEDEQFF,16,TRBJ2-1,TRBD2,TRBV5-4,.
TGCGCCAGCAGGCAAGGACTAGCGGGGACCGGGGAGCTGTTTTTT,CASRQGLAGTGELFF,15,TRBJ2-2,TRBD2,TRBV4-1,once
TGTGCCAGCAGCGTAGGGACAGGGCCCTACGGGGGGCCCCAGCATTTT,CASSVGTGPYGGPQHF,16,TRBJ1-5,TRBD1,TRBV9,.
TGTGCCAGCAGCTTGGATACGACTAGCGGGGTTGAGCAGTTCTTC,CASSLDTTSGVEQFF,15,TRBJ2-1,TRBD2,TRBV5-4,few
TGTGCCAGCAGTTACGGGGGACAGTTTAGCAATCAGCCCCAGCATTTT,CASSYGGQFSNQPQHF,16,TRBJ1-5,TRBD1,TRBV6-5,.
TGCGCCAGCAGCCCTACCGGGGGATGGGGTAGTGGTCAGCCCCAGCATTTT,CASSPTGGWGSGQPQHF,17,TRBJ1-5,.,TRBV4-1,.
TGCGCCAGCAGCTTGGAAGGGGACGGCGGCTACACCTTC,CASSLEGDGGYTF,13,TRBJ1-2,.,TRBV5-1,.
TGTGCCTGGGGGGGGAGGGACCAGTACTTC,CAWGGRDQYF,10,TRBJ2-5,TRBD2,TRBV30,.
TGTGCCTGTCAGAACAGGGAGGGTTGGTATGGCTACACCTTC,CACQNREGWYGYTF,14,TRBJ1-2,.,TRBV30,.
TGCGCCAGCAGCTTGGATTGGGACTATGGCTACACCTTC,CASSLDWDYGYTF,13,TRBJ1-2,.,TRBV5-1,.
TGTGCCAGCAGTGAAGAGGTGGCGTCCGGGGAGCTGTTTTTT,CASSEEVASGELFF,14,TRBJ2-2,.,TRBV2,once
TGTGCCTGGAGTGTACAGGTTGAAAAACTGTTTTTT,CAWSVQVEKLFF,12,TRBJ1-4,.,TRBV30,.
TGTGCCTGGAGTTCGGCAGGGGGTCAGCCCCAGCATTTT,CAWSSAGGQPQHF,13,TRBJ1-5,TRBD1,TRBV30,.
TGTGCCAAGAAATTGAACACCGGGGAGCTGTTTTTT,CAKKLNTGELFF,12,TRBJ2-2,.,TRBV2,.
TGCGCCAGCTCCCCGGGACAGCATAATGAAAAACTGTTTTTT,CASSPGQHNEKLFF,14,TRBJ1-4,TRBD1,TRBV5-1,.
TGTGCCAGCAGCCGATGGGACAGCATTTTGAACACTGAAGCTTTCTTT,CASSRWDSILNTEAFF,16,TRBJ1-1,TRBD1,TRBV5-4,.
TGCGCCAGCAGCCAAGAGTTGTTGGGGACTTATGGCTACACCTTC,CASSQELLGTYGYTF,15,TRBJ1-2,.,TRBV4-3,once
TGTGCCAGCAGCCCCCCCGCTGGTCAGCCCCAGCATTTT,CASSPPAGQPQHF,13,TRBJ1-5,.,TRBV7-9,.
TGTGCCAGCAGCCTCGTTGGGGGCACTGAAGCTTTCTTT,CASSLVGGTEAFF,13,TRBJ1-1,.,TRBV21-1,.
TGTGCCAGCAGTTACACACAGGGGAATCAGCCCCAGCATTTT,CASSYTQGNQPQHF,14,TRBJ1-5,TRBD1,TRBV6-5,.
TGTGCCAGCAGCAGGGGCGGGTATGGCTACACCTTC,CASSRGGYGYTF,12,TRBJ1-2,.,TRBV4-2,.
TGTGCCTGGACTAGCGGGAGAGGTTCCTACGAGCAGTACTTC,CAWTSGRGSYEQYF,14,TRBJ2-7,TRBD2,TRBV30,.
TGCGCCAGCAGCCAAGATAGGCCGGGGAATCAGCCCCAGCATTTT,CASSQDRPGNQPQHF,15,TRBJ1-5,.,TRBV4-3,.
TGTGCCAGCAGCCCTCGGGACAGCTCCTACGAGCAGTACTTC,CASSPRDSSYEQYF,14,TRBJ2-7,TRBD1,TRBV7-8,.
TGCGCCAGCAACCCCGATAGGACAGTCAACACTGAAGCTTTCTTT,CASNPDRTVNTEAFF,15,TRBJ1-1,.,TRBV5-1,.
TGTGCCAGTAGACCCGTCGACAGGAGGACCTACGAGCAGTACTTC,CASRPVDRRTYEQYF,15,TRBJ2-7,.,TRBV19,.
TGCGCCAGCAGCCAAGCGGGAGGACGGGAGACCCAGTACTTC,CASSQAGGRETQYF,14,TRBJ2-5,TRBD2,TRBV4-1,.
TGTGCCACCAGCAGAGAGGTGTGGGGCAGGGCTCATAGCAATCAGCCCCAGCATTTT,CATSREVWGRAHSNQPQHF,19,TRBJ1-5,.,TRBV15,.
TGTGCCAGCAGCTCGGGACTAGCGGAGGGCACAGATACGCAGTATTTT,CASSSGLAEGTDTQYF,16,TRBJ2-3,TRBD2,TRBV11-2,once
TGTGCCAGCTCACGCAACTTAGCGGGAGGGACCGGGGAGCTGTTTTTT,CASSRNLAGGTGELFF,16,TRBJ2-2,TRBD2,TRBV18,.
TGTGCCAGCAGTTTAGAGTCAAATAGCAATCAGCCCCAGCATTTT,CASSLESNSNQPQHF,15,TRBJ1-5,.,TRBV27,.
TGTGCCAGCAGTTTATCTAGCGGGAGCTCCTACAATGAGCAGTTCTTC,CASSLSSGSSYNEQFF,16,TRBJ2-1,TRBD2,TRBV28,.
TGCAGCGTTGAAGAACAGGGTGCGGGCACTGAAGCTTTCTTT,CSVEEQGAGTEAFF,14,TRBJ1-1,.,TRBV29-1,.
TGCGCCAGCAGCTTCGATGGGCTAGCGGAGTACGAGCAGTACTTC,CASSFDGLAEYEQYF,15,TRBJ2-7,TRBD2,TRBV5-1,.